Listed below are T cell receptor beta chains from one sample, sequenced in a study of identical twins. In TCRdb, the 5' RACE reads were re-called with MiXCR into one record per CDR3 protein. The sample lists about 240,000 distinct CDR3 sequences, about 11% seen once, with 9% to 10% in the top ten. Material for sequencing was memory T cells sorted from blood. The origin of the receptors is a man aged 50 to 59 in good health. Both conserved end residues are part of each CDR3. The order of the fields is CDR3 DNA, CDR3 protein, V gene, CDR3 length, J gene, D gene, clone size. D genes are given only for firm matches. Not every row has a clone size; where given, it reads once, few, many or a size class.

CDR3nt: TGTGCCAGCGGGCGGGGACGGACTTACAATGAGCAGTTCTTC
CDR3aa: CASGRGRTYNEQFF
v_gene: TRBV28
len: 14
j_gene: TRBJ2-1
d_gene: NA
abundance: NA

CDR3nt: TGTGCCAGCAGTGAATTCAGCCGCCACCAGGGAAACTATGGCTCCACCTTC
CDR3aa: CASSEFSRHQGNYGSTF
v_gene: TRBV25-1
len: 17
j_gene: TRBJ1-2
d_gene: NA
abundance: NA

CDR3nt: TGTGCCAGCAGTTACTTTACAGGTTTCTACGAGCAGTACTTC
CDR3aa: CASSYFTGFYEQYF
v_gene: TRBV6-2/TRBV6-3
len: 14
j_gene: TRBJ2-7
d_gene: NA
abundance: NA

CDR3nt: TGTGCCAGCAGCCAGAATCCCACAGGAGTACAAGAGACCCAGTACTTC
CDR3aa: CASSQNPTGVQETQYF
v_gene: TRBV4-2
len: 16
j_gene: TRBJ2-5
d_gene: NA
abundance: few

CDR3nt: TGTGCTAGCAGCTTAGCCGGGACTAGCGACTCAGAGACCCAGTACTTC
CDR3aa: CASSLAGTSDSETQYF
v_gene: TRBV7-7
len: 16
j_gene: TRBJ2-5
d_gene: TRBD2
abundance: once

CDR3nt: TGTGCCAGCAGCTTAGTGGGGAGCTCCTACGAGCAGTACTTC
CDR3aa: CASSLVGSSYEQYF
v_gene: TRBV11-2
len: 14
j_gene: TRBJ2-7
d_gene: NA
abundance: many

CDR3nt: TGCAGTGCTAGAGATCGCAGGGGGTCCTTGGTCCATGAGCAGTTCTTC
CDR3aa: CSARDRRGSLVHEQFF
v_gene: TRBV20-1
len: 16
j_gene: TRBJ2-1
d_gene: TRBD1
abundance: NA

CDR3nt: TGTGCCAGCAGTTCTTGGGGGGACTACAATGAGCAGTTCTTC
CDR3aa: CASSSWGDYNEQFF
v_gene: TRBV12-3/TRBV12-4
len: 14
j_gene: TRBJ2-1
d_gene: NA
abundance: many

CDR3nt: TGTGCCAGCAGCTCCTCAGGGGTCGGCGGGGAGCTGTTTTTT
CDR3aa: CASSSSGVGGELFF
v_gene: TRBV7-8
len: 14
j_gene: TRBJ2-2
d_gene: NA
abundance: many

CDR3nt: TGTGCCAGCAGCCCGGGACTAGCGGGAGTGGATGAGCAGTTCTTC
CDR3aa: CASSPGLAGVDEQFF
v_gene: TRBV7-3
len: 15
j_gene: TRBJ2-1
d_gene: TRBD2
abundance: few

CDR3nt: TGCAGTGCTAGATTAGGGATATTTCAGCCCCAGCATTTT
CDR3aa: CSARLGIFQPQHF
v_gene: TRBV20-1
len: 13
j_gene: TRBJ1-5
d_gene: NA
abundance: many

CDR3nt: TGCAGTGCCTCGAAGGACAGGGCCAATCAGCCCCAGCATTTT
CDR3aa: CSASKDRANQPQHF
v_gene: TRBV20-1
len: 14
j_gene: TRBJ1-5
d_gene: TRBD1
abundance: many

CDR3nt: TGTGCCAGCAGCCTCCACGACGGGACTAGATATGAGCAGTTCTTC
CDR3aa: CASSLHDGTRYEQFF
v_gene: TRBV9
len: 15
j_gene: TRBJ2-1
d_gene: TRBD2
abundance: NA

CDR3nt: TGTGCCAGCAGCTCTGGGGGCCTGATGACCCAGTACTTC
CDR3aa: CASSSGGLMTQYF
v_gene: TRBV11-2
len: 13
j_gene: TRBJ2-5
d_gene: NA
abundance: few

CDR3nt: TGTGCCAGCAGACCCAGGACAGGCCAAGAGACCCAGTACTTC
CDR3aa: CASRPRTGQETQYF
v_gene: TRBV12-3/TRBV12-4
len: 14
j_gene: TRBJ2-5
d_gene: TRBD1
abundance: few

CDR3nt: TGCAGTGCCACGCAACCTATACAGGGTTTACACTTT
CDR3aa: CSATQPIQGLHF
v_gene: TRBV20-1
len: 12
j_gene: TRBJ1-6
d_gene: NA
abundance: many

CDR3nt: TGTGCCAGCAGCCCCCTATACAATGAGCAGTTCTTC
CDR3aa: CASSPLYNEQFF
v_gene: TRBV12-3/TRBV12-4
len: 12
j_gene: TRBJ2-1
d_gene: NA
abundance: NA

CDR3nt: TGCGCCAGCAGACCAGACCTTTATGGCTACACCTTC
CDR3aa: CASRPDLYGYTF
v_gene: TRBV5-1
len: 12
j_gene: TRBJ1-2
d_gene: NA
abundance: many

CDR3nt: TGTGCCAGCAGTCCCAGAGCCTATGGCTACACCTTC
CDR3aa: CASSPRAYGYTF
v_gene: TRBV2
len: 12
j_gene: TRBJ1-2
d_gene: NA
abundance: few

CDR3nt: TGTGCCAGCAGCTCACTGGAAGGGGTTGATGGCTACACCTTC
CDR3aa: CASSSLEGVDGYTF
v_gene: TRBV6-1
len: 14
j_gene: TRBJ1-2
d_gene: NA
abundance: NA

CDR3nt: TGTGCCAGCAGCTCGGGGGCGGAGACCCAGTACTTC
CDR3aa: CASSSGAETQYF
v_gene: TRBV4-2
len: 12
j_gene: TRBJ2-5
d_gene: NA
abundance: many

CDR3nt: TGTGCCAGCAGCTTAACCACAGATACGCAGTATTTT
CDR3aa: CASSLTTDTQYF
v_gene: TRBV5-1
len: 12
j_gene: TRBJ2-3
d_gene: NA
abundance: many

CDR3nt: TGTGCCAGCAGCCAACTAAACAGGGGAGCGAACACTGAAGCTTTCTTT
CDR3aa: CASSQLNRGANTEAFF
v_gene: TRBV5-6
len: 16
j_gene: TRBJ1-1
d_gene: TRBD1
abundance: few

CDR3nt: TGTGCCAGCTCACTCCTCCCCTGGACAGGGACAGAGACCCAGTACTTC
CDR3aa: CASSLLPWTGTETQYF
v_gene: TRBV18
len: 16
j_gene: TRBJ2-5
d_gene: TRBD1
abundance: NA

CDR3nt: TGCAGTGCTCCGGGACAGCCGGACCAGCCCCAGCATTTT
CDR3aa: CSAPGQPDQPQHF
v_gene: TRBV20-1
len: 13
j_gene: TRBJ1-5
d_gene: TRBD1
abundance: many

CDR3nt: TGCGCCAGCAGCTTGGTGAGGGGTACCGGGGAGCTGTTTTTT
CDR3aa: CASSLVRGTGELFF
v_gene: TRBV5-1
len: 14
j_gene: TRBJ2-2
d_gene: NA
abundance: many

CDR3nt: TGCAGTGCTAGAGATCGGGCCCAAGAGACCCAGTACTTC
CDR3aa: CSARDRAQETQYF
v_gene: TRBV20-1
len: 13
j_gene: TRBJ2-5
d_gene: NA
abundance: few

CDR3nt: TGTGCCAGCAGGACGGGACAAGCTAACTATGGCTACACCTTC
CDR3aa: CASRTGQANYGYTF
v_gene: TRBV6-1
len: 14
j_gene: TRBJ1-2
d_gene: NA
abundance: many

CDR3nt: TGTGCCAGCAGCTTATTTCAGGGAGATTCACCCCTCCACTTT
CDR3aa: CASSLFQGDSPLHF
v_gene: TRBV7-2
len: 14
j_gene: TRBJ1-6
d_gene: NA
abundance: many

CDR3nt: TGTGCCAGCAGGCCGGTGATGGGGGACGGTTTAGATGAAGCTTTCTTT
CDR3aa: CASRPVMGDGLDEAFF
v_gene: TRBV27
len: 16
j_gene: TRBJ1-1
d_gene: NA
abundance: many

CDR3nt: TGTGCCAGCAGCCAAGATCCCCTGAGCGGGAGGCCCGGCGGGGAGCTGTTTTTT
CDR3aa: CASSQDPLSGRPGGELFF
v_gene: TRBV4-2
len: 18
j_gene: TRBJ2-2
d_gene: TRBD2
abundance: NA

CDR3nt: TGTGCCAGCAGGAGAGGAGGGATAGTGGCTGGGGCCAACGTCCTGACTTTC
CDR3aa: CASRRGGIVAGANVLTF
v_gene: TRBV6-1
len: 17
j_gene: TRBJ2-6
d_gene: NA
abundance: many

CDR3nt: TGTGCCAGCAGTGGACAGCTGCGCACTGAAGCTTTCTTT
CDR3aa: CASSGQLRTEAFF
v_gene: TRBV6-1
len: 13
j_gene: TRBJ1-1
d_gene: NA
abundance: many

CDR3nt: TGCAGTGCTAGAGGGGAAGGCGCCTCCTATAATTCACCCCTCCACTTT
CDR3aa: CSARGEGASYNSPLHF
v_gene: TRBV20-1
len: 16
j_gene: TRBJ1-6
d_gene: NA
abundance: many

CDR3nt: TGTGCCAGCAGTTTAGCTCAGGGGCCCTACACCGGGGAGCTGTTTTTT
CDR3aa: CASSLAQGPYTGELFF
v_gene: TRBV12-3/TRBV12-4
len: 16
j_gene: TRBJ2-2
d_gene: NA
abundance: many

CDR3nt: TGCAGTGCCGTAGCAAACATTCAGTACTTC
CDR3aa: CSAVANIQYF
v_gene: TRBV20-1
len: 10
j_gene: TRBJ2-4
d_gene: NA
abundance: many

CDR3nt: TGTGCCAGCTTGTCCGGGACAGGTGAAGAGACCCAGTACTTC
CDR3aa: CASLSGTGEETQYF
v_gene: TRBV28
len: 14
j_gene: TRBJ2-5
d_gene: TRBD1
abundance: NA

CDR3nt: TGTGCCAGCAGTTTCGGACAGTTGGGCACTGAAGCTTTCTTT
CDR3aa: CASSFGQLGTEAFF
v_gene: TRBV12-3/TRBV12-4
len: 14
j_gene: TRBJ1-1
d_gene: NA
abundance: few

CDR3nt: TGCAGTGCTAGACCCCGGGACTACCAAGAGACCCAGTACTTC
CDR3aa: CSARPRDYQETQYF
v_gene: TRBV20-1
len: 14
j_gene: TRBJ2-5
d_gene: NA
abundance: many

CDR3nt: TGTGCCAGTAGTTCCAGACCCGGACAGGGAGGAAATTCACCCCTCCACTTT
CDR3aa: CASSSRPGQGGNSPLHF
v_gene: TRBV19
len: 17
j_gene: TRBJ1-6
d_gene: TRBD1
abundance: few

CDR3nt: TGTGCCAGCAGGCCCGTAGCGGGGGAGGGACTCTACGAGCAGTACTTC
CDR3aa: CASRPVAGEGLYEQYF
v_gene: TRBV2
len: 16
j_gene: TRBJ2-7
d_gene: TRBD2
abundance: few

CDR3nt: TGCAGCGTTGTAGGGGGGCCCATGAACACTGAAGCTTTCTTT
CDR3aa: CSVVGGPMNTEAFF
v_gene: TRBV29-1
len: 14
j_gene: TRBJ1-1
d_gene: NA
abundance: NA

CDR3nt: TGTGCCAGCAGGCGGGATGTAAGCAATGAGCAGTTCTTC
CDR3aa: CASRRDVSNEQFF
v_gene: TRBV12-3/TRBV12-4
len: 13
j_gene: TRBJ2-1
d_gene: NA
abundance: NA

CDR3nt: TGCGCCAGCAGCCAAGACTACCAAGAGTACAATGAGCAGTTCTTC
CDR3aa: CASSQDYQEYNEQFF
v_gene: TRBV4-3
len: 15
j_gene: TRBJ2-1
d_gene: NA
abundance: NA

CDR3nt: TGCGCCAGCAGCCCCCCAGTTGGGAACACTGAAGCTTTCTTT
CDR3aa: CASSPPVGNTEAFF
v_gene: TRBV5-1
len: 14
j_gene: TRBJ1-1
d_gene: NA
abundance: many

CDR3nt: TGTGCCAGCAGCACGACAGGGGCCGGGAGTGGCTACACCTTC
CDR3aa: CASSTTGAGSGYTF
v_gene: TRBV12-3/TRBV12-4
len: 14
j_gene: TRBJ1-2
d_gene: TRBD1
abundance: few

CDR3nt: TGTGCCAGCACCTCTTTTGGCGGGAGAGTTTTTGAGCAGTTCTTC
CDR3aa: CASTSFGGRVFEQFF
v_gene: TRBV7-9
len: 15
j_gene: TRBJ2-1
d_gene: TRBD2
abundance: many

CDR3nt: TGTGCCAGCAGCTTAGCAGTCCGCGCTACGACCCCCTACGAGCAGTACTTC
CDR3aa: CASSLAVRATTPYEQYF
v_gene: TRBV7-2
len: 17
j_gene: TRBJ2-7
d_gene: NA
abundance: few

CDR3nt: TGTGCCAGCAGCTTGCCGGCGTCAGGACTGTACTATGGCTACACCTTC
CDR3aa: CASSLPASGLYYGYTF
v_gene: TRBV5-6
len: 16
j_gene: TRBJ1-2
d_gene: NA
abundance: NA

CDR3nt: TGTGCCAGCAGTTCCTCGGAGACCCAGTACTTC
CDR3aa: CASSSSETQYF
v_gene: TRBV25-1
len: 11
j_gene: TRBJ2-5
d_gene: NA
abundance: few

CDR3nt: TGCAGTGCTAAGACTAGCGGGGAAGAGACCCAGTACTTC
CDR3aa: CSAKTSGEETQYF
v_gene: TRBV20-1
len: 13
j_gene: TRBJ2-5
d_gene: TRBD2
abundance: NA